This T cell receptor (beta chain) stems from a study of blood T cell repertoires in COVID-19. For the study at large: Samples came from the United States, Italy and Spain, spanning acute and convalescent COVID-19.

Authors' analysis steps: Estimated nucleated cell counts came from reference gene primer amplification. Method: immunoSEQ multiplex PCR; TCRdb's copy keeps in-frame clones and lacks some. V, J and clone size are taken as reported in that table, and D and trimming were inferred from the DNA itself. The table has about 110,000 clones, 75% to 95% seen once. The germline V gene has CDR1 MDHEN and CDR2 SYDVKM. V lost 6 bases to trimming and J lost 5 bases; unmatched junction nucleotides: 7. This CDR3 contains 15 residues. This chain joins TRBV28 and TRBJ2-1; 10 nucleotides agree with TRBD1. The source is a woman aged 30 to 39 with acute or convalescent COVID-19. The sequencing input was peripheral blood. Written as DNA, the CDR3 is TGTGCCAGCAGGACTCCGGGACAGGGGAACAATGAGCAGTTCTTC. This sequence encodes CASRTPGQGNNEQFF.